This T cell receptor (beta chain) appears in the sequencing data of a study of cytomegalovirus exposure and HLA in healthy donors. TCRdb's table, derived via immunoSEQ multiplex PCR, lists solely in-frame clones and lacks some. Found here are around 150,000 clones, less than 90% of them singletons; the top ten hold approximately 2%. The ends were cut back, 2 bases at V and 8 bases at J, with 12 bases in the middle. CDR1 and CDR2 from the germline V gene are MGHDK and SYGVNS. The CDR3 contains 13 residues. This receptor was obtained from a woman aged 18-29 years in good health and CMV-seronegative. The rearrangement links TRBV25-1 to TRBJ1-2; D perhaps matches TRBD1 (5 bases). Input material: PBMCs. CDR3 nucleotides: TGTGCCAGCAGTGAAGCTTGGGGGGAAGGCTACACCTTC. This codes for CASSEAWGEGYTF.